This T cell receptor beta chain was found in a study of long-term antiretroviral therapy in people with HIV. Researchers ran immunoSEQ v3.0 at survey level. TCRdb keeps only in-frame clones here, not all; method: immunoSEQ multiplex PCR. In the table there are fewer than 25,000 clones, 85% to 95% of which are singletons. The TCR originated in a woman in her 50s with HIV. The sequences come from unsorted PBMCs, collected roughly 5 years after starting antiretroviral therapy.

The CDR3 sequence is CASSSRPSDTDTQYF. In DNA, the CDR3 is TGTGCCAGCAGCTCCAGACCTAGCGACACAGATACGCAGTATTTT. V and J are TRBV7-9 and TRBJ2-3; D may be TRBD2 (6 bases). Germline assignment: CDR1 SEHNR and CDR2 FQNEAQ (reference sequence). The CDR3 loop spans 15 amino acids. Trimming stripped 4 bases from V and 2 bases from J, with 13 bases between.